The clone carrying this T cell receptor beta chain was counted at least ten times. Its antigen is unidentified. Trimming pared 5 bases from V and 2 bases from J, leaving 22 bases between. The germline V gene has CDR1 SGHTA and CDR2 FQGNSA. This CDR3 comprises 17 residues. The authors amplified TCR beta CDR3 regions from RNA transcripts. Second-round multiplex PCR came after a first-round RT-PCR that employed HTBI primers. TCRdb fed the multiplex PCR reads into MiXCR, producing one record per CDR3 protein. The sample gives over a million distinct CDR3 sequences, 35% to 40% of which show up once; 11% is in the top ten. This entry is derived from a study of Graves' ophthalmopathy and Graves' hyperthyroidism. Broader study findings: Sensitivity of around 67% and specificity of 72% to 80% were achieved by the model that predicted ophthalmopathy progression.

The sequencing sample was made of peripheral blood or thyroid tissue (not recorded which). The receptor was derived from an adult man with Graves' hyperthyroidism. The rearrangement joins TRBV7-2 to TRBJ2-7, with no clear D. The CDR3 spells CASSPNSLRSSTYEQYF. CDR3 in DNA: TGTGCCAGCAGCCCAAATAGTCTGAGGTCTTCAACCTACGAGCAGTACTTC.